This is a list of T cell receptor beta chains from one sample in a study of shared clonotypes between healthy human individuals. The repertoire was sequenced with immunoSEQ multiplex PCR; TCRdb's copy has only in-frame clones and lacks some. This sample carries more than 2,000,000 clones, over 85% of them seen once, and the ten largest clones take over 0.12%. Sequencing was done on a sample of naive CD4+ T cells sorted from blood. These receptors all stem from a man aged 18-30 years in good health. The CDR3 runs from the conserved cysteine through the conserved F or W. A D gene is named only where the DNA matches it firmly. Some rows mark clone size as missing; the rest say once, few, many or name a class of expanded clone.

CDR3 length	clone size	V gene	D gene	J gene	CDR3 DNA	CDR3 protein
14	once	TRBV6-1	NA	TRBJ1-3	TGTGCCACCTCCGGGACCATCTCTGGAAACACCATATATTTT	CATSGTISGNTIYF
15	NA	TRBV18	TRBD2	TRBJ2-5	TGTGCCAGCTCACGGGGGACTACCGACCAAGAGACCCAGTACTTC	CASSRGTTDQETQYF
13	NA	TRBV5-6	NA	TRBJ2-1	TGTGCCAGCAGCGTGCCCCAGGGGAATGAGCAGTTCTTC	CASSVPQGNEQFF
13	NA	TRBV6-5	NA	TRBJ2-3	TGTGCCAGCACCCCGCCCGGCACAGATACGCAGTATTTT	CASTPPGTDTQYF
15	NA	TRBV28	NA	TRBJ1-4	TGTGCCAGCAGTCCCCCAGGGGCATTAGGTGAAAAACTGTTTTTT	CASSPPGALGEKLFF
17	NA	TRBV9	NA	TRBJ1-3	TGTGCCAGCAGCGTCGGGGGTTCTACAAGCTCTGGAAACACCATATATTTT	CASSVGGSTSSGNTIYF
18	NA	TRBV18	NA	TRBJ1-6	TGTGCCAGCTCATCGGGACATGGGGGGACCTCCTATAATTCACCCCTCCACTTT	CASSSGHGGTSYNSPLHF
15	NA	TRBV30	NA	TRBJ1-6	TGTGCCTGGAGTGCCCCAGGGAGATTTAATTCACCCCTCCACTTT	CAWSAPGRFNSPLHF
13	NA	TRBV9	NA	TRBJ2-7	TGTGCCAGCAGCGTAGGTCGGCGAGGCGAGCAGTACTTC	CASSVGRRGEQYF
15	NA	TRBV28	TRBD2	TRBJ2-5	TGTGCCAGCAGCTCAGCGGGAGCAACCCAAGAGACCCAGTACTTC	CASSSAGATQETQYF
13	NA	TRBV6-1	NA	TRBJ1-3	TGTGCCAGCAGTGAACGGGACTTTCGCACCATATATTTT	CASSERDFRTIYF
15	NA	TRBV19	NA	TRBJ1-5	TGTGCCAGTATAGGGGGGGCGACCTCCAATCAGCCCCAGCATTTT	CASIGGATSNQPQHF
15	NA	TRBV6-5	TRBD2	TRBJ2-7	TGTGCCAGCAGTTATCTAGCGGGAGGGCAGGACGAGCAGTACTTC	CASSYLAGGQDEQYF
14	NA	TRBV7-2	NA	TRBJ2-2	TGTGCCAGCAGCTTAGATCAGCGGACCGGGGAGCTGTTTTTT	CASSLDQRTGELFF
15	NA	TRBV19	NA	TRBJ1-5	TGTGCCAGTAGTATAGTGGGCGGGGGCAATCAGCCCCAGCATTTT	CASSIVGGGNQPQHF
15	once	TRBV28	NA	TRBJ1-1	TGTGCCAGCAGTTCCCCACAGGGTTGGAACACTGAAGCTTTCTTT	CASSSPQGWNTEAFF
13	NA	TRBV30	NA	TRBJ1-2	TGTGCCTGGAGGCCTCTAACTATTGGTGGCTACACCTTC	CAWRPLTIGGYTF
15	once	TRBV13	NA	TRBJ1-5	TGTGCCAGCAGCTTAGGCCGGCCGATTAATCAGCCCCAGCATTTT	CASSLGRPINQPQHF
15	NA	TRBV18	NA	TRBJ2-2	TGTGCCAGCTCACCACCGGCCGGGAGAGCCGGGGAGCTGTTTTTT	CASSPPAGRAGELFF
11	few	TRBV29-1	NA	TRBJ2-3	TGCAGCGTTGGGCTCACAGATACGCAGTATTTT	CSVGLTDTQYF
15	NA	TRBV18	TRBD1	TRBJ1-6	TGTGCCAGCTCACCTACCGGGACAGGGGTATCACCCCTCCACTTT	CASSPTGTGVSPLHF
15	NA	TRBV6-6	TRBD1	TRBJ1-5	TGTGCCAGCAGCCGACAGGGTGTTCTGGATCAGCCCCAGCATTTT	CASSRQGVLDQPQHF
15	NA	TRBV5-1	NA	TRBJ1-2	TGCGCCAGCAGCCAAGGGACGGGAGGTGGCTATGGCTACACCTTC	CASSQGTGGGYGYTF
16	once	TRBV5-6	NA	TRBJ2-5	TGTGCCAGCAGCTTTCCTCCGGGACGCCCTCTAGAGACCCAGTACTTC	CASSFPPGRPLETQYF
15	once	TRBV11-2	NA	TRBJ1-5	TGTGCCAGCAGCTTATCGGGGGGCGCGGGTCAGCCCCAGCATTTT	CASSLSGGAGQPQHF
15	NA	TRBV5-6	NA	TRBJ1-2	TGTGCCAGCAGCTTGGGTAGGGGATTAAGGGGTGGCTACACCTTC	CASSLGRGLRGGYTF
15	NA	TRBV28	TRBD1	TRBJ1-5	TGTGCCAGCATTGACAGGGGTAGGAGCAATCAGCCCCAGCATTTT	CASIDRGRSNQPQHF
14	NA	TRBV4-3	NA	TRBJ2-3	TGCGCCAGCAGCCAAGAGATGGGGACCAATACGCAGTATTTT	CASSQEMGTNTQYF
15	NA	TRBV7-9	NA	TRBJ2-5	TGTGCCAGCAGCTCTAGATTCTCGATGCAAGAGACCCAGTACTTC	CASSSRFSMQETQYF
15	NA	TRBV11-2	NA	TRBJ1-5	TGTGCCAGCAGCTTAGCTGGGTCCAGCAATCAGCCCCAGCATTTT	CASSLAGSSNQPQHF
17	NA	TRBV5-1	TRBD1	TRBJ2-3	TGCGCCAGCAGCTTGGCCAGGGGGCCCACGGGGACAGATACGCAGTATTTT	CASSLARGPTGTDTQYF
14	NA	TRBV6-5	NA	TRBJ1-6	TGTGCCAGCAGTCCGGGACATCTGAATTCACCCCTCCACTTT	CASSPGHLNSPLHF
16	NA	TRBV5-4	TRBD1	TRBJ2-2	TGTGCCAGCAGCTTAATCGTACAGGGGGGTCCCGGGGAGCTGTTTTTT	CASSLIVQGGPGELFF
17	NA	TRBV11-2	TRBD1	TRBJ1-6	TGTGCCAGCAGCGCCCGGGACAGGGTCTCCTATAATTCACCCCTCCACTTT	CASSARDRVSYNSPLHF
14	NA	TRBV2	NA	TRBJ2-4	TGTGCCAGCAGTGAGGCCGGGGCCAAAAACATTCAGTACTTC	CASSEAGAKNIQYF
15	NA	TRBV13	NA	TRBJ2-3	TGTGCCAGCACCACAACGATAAATAGCACAGATACGCAGTATTTT	CASTTTINSTDTQYF
15	NA	TRBV4-2	NA	TRBJ2-2	TGTGCCAGCGGACCGAGGACAGGGAGGGTCGGGGAGCTGTTTTTT	CASGPRTGRVGELFF
13	NA	TRBV9	NA	TRBJ2-3	TGTGCCAGCAGCTTCTGGACCGCGGATACGCAGTATTTT	CASSFWTADTQYF
18	NA	TRBV4-3	NA	TRBJ1-1	TGCGCCAGCAGCCCGTCACCCAGTGCGGGCGTCTGGGTCACTGAAGCTTTCTTT	CASSPSPSAGVWVTEAFF
16	NA	TRBV11-3	TRBD2	TRBJ2-7	TGTGCCAGCAGCTTAGGGGGGACTAGCGGAACCTACGAGCAGTACTTC	CASSLGGTSGTYEQYF
13	NA	TRBV6-1	NA	TRBJ1-2	TGTGCCAGCAGTGAAATACGGGCCTATGGCTACACCTTC	CASSEIRAYGYTF
15	NA	TRBV5-1	TRBD2	TRBJ2-1	TGCGCCAGCAGCTTGATGCCTAGCGGGGGAAATGAGCAGTTCTTC	CASSLMPSGGNEQFF
16	NA	TRBV5-6	TRBD1	TRBJ1-5	TGTGCCAGCAGCTCCCAGACAGGGGGTTATCCTCAGCCCCAGCATTTT	CASSSQTGGYPQPQHF
14	NA	TRBV10-2	TRBD1	TRBJ1-4	TGCGCCAGCAGTGAGGGGACAGGGACTGAAAAACTGTTTTTT	CASSEGTGTEKLFF
14	NA	TRBV16	NA	TRBJ2-7	TGTGCCAGCAGCCAAAATCCAGGCGGCAACGAGCAGTACTTC	CASSQNPGGNEQYF
12	many	TRBV5-1	NA	TRBJ2-5	TGCGCCAGCAGCTTGGGGCAAGAGACCCAGTACTTC	CASSLGQETQYF
14	NA	TRBV5-6	NA	TRBJ1-4	TGTGCCAGCAGCTTAAGGGAGGGTATGGAAAAACTGTTTTTT	CASSLREGMEKLFF
12	once	TRBV28	NA	TRBJ2-5	TGTGCCAGCAATCCAGGACGAGAGACCCAGTACTTC	CASNPGRETQYF
17	NA	TRBV28	NA	TRBJ1-1	TGTGCCAGCAGTTCCTTAATACGGGACCGTAGGAACACTGAAGCTTTCTTT	CASSSLIRDRRNTEAFF
17	NA	TRBV12-5	TRBD1	TRBJ1-2	TGTGCTAGTGGTCTCTACACCGGGACAGGGGGCGCGGGTGGCTACACCTTC	CASGLYTGTGGAGGYTF
14	NA	TRBV21-1	NA	TRBJ1-2	TGTGCCAGCAGCAAATACGGCTCCGGTCTTGGCTACACCTTC	CASSKYGSGLGYTF
15	NA	TRBV14	NA	TRBJ1-2	TGTGCCAGCAGCCCCGGGGATCTCATAACCCATGGCTACACCTTC	CASSPGDLITHGYTF
15	NA	TRBV18	TRBD2	TRBJ2-5	TGTGCCAGCTCCTCCGGGACTAGCCCAAAAGAGACCCAGTACTTC	CASSSGTSPKETQYF